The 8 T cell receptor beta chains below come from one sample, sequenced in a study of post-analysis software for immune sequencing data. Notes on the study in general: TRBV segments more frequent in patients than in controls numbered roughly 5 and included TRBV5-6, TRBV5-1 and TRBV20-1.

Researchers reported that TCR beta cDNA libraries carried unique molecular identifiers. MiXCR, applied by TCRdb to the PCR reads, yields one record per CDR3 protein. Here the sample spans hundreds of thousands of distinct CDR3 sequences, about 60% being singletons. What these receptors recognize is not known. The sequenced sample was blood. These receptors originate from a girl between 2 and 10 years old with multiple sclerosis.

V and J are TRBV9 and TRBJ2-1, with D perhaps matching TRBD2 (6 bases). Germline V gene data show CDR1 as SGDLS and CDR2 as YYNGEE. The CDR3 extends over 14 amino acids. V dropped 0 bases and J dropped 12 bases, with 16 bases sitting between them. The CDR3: CASSVDLAGRGQFF. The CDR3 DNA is TGTGCCAGCAGCGTAGACTTGGCGGGAAGGGGGCAGTTCTTC.

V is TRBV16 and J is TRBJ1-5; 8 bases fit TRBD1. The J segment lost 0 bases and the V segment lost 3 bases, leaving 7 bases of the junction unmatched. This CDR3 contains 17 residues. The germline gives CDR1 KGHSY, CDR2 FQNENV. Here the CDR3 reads CASSHSLDRASNQPQHF. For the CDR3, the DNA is TGTGCCAGCAGCCATTCTTTGGACAGGGCTAGCAATCAGCCCCAGCATTTT.

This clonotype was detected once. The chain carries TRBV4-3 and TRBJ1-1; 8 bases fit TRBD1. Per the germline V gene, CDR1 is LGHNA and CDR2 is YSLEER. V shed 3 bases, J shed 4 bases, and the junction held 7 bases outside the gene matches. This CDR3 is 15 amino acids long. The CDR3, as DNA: TGCGCCAGCAGCCACTCAGGGGGCCTGGGCACTGAAGCTTTCTTT. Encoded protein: CASSHSGGLGTEAFF.

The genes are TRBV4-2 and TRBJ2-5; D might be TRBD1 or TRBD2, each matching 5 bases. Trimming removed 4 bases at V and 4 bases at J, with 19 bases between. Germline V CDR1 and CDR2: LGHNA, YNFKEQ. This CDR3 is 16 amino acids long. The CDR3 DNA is TGTGCCAGCAGCCCCGTCGGGGAAGGGGTCGGAGAGACCCAGTACTTC. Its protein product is CASSPVGEGVGETQYF.

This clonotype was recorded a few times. CDR3 loop: CASSKTSGSVNEQFF. In DNA, the CDR3 is TGTGCCAGCAGTAAGACTAGCGGGAGTGTCAATGAGCAGTTCTTC. V and J are TRBV25-1 and TRBJ2-1; 12 positions agree with TRBD2. The germline V gene has CDR1 MGHDK and CDR2 SYGVNS. Losses at the gene ends were 5 bases for V and 6 bases for J; bases not matched to a gene: 5. This CDR3 region has 15 residues.

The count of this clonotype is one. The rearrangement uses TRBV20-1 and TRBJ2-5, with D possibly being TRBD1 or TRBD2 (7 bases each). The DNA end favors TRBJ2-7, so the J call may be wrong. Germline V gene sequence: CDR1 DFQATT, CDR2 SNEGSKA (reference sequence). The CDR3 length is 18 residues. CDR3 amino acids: CSARSGTAGLGILYEQYF. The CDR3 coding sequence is TGCAGTGCTAGATCTGGGACAGCAGGACTAGGCATTTTGTACGAGCAGTACTTC.

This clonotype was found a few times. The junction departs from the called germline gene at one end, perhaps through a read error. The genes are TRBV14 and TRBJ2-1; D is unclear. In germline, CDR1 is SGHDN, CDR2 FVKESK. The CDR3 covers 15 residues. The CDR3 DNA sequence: TGTGCCAGCAGTCAAGAACCTGGGGAATGGGGTGAGCAGTTCTTC. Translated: CASSQEPGEWGEQFF.

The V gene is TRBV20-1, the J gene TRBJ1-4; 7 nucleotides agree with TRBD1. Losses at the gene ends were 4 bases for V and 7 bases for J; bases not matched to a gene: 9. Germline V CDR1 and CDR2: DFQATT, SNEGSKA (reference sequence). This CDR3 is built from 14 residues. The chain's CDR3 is CSATDRVGGEKLFF. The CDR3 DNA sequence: TGCAGTGCTACCGACAGGGTCGGAGGTGAAAAACTGTTTTTT.